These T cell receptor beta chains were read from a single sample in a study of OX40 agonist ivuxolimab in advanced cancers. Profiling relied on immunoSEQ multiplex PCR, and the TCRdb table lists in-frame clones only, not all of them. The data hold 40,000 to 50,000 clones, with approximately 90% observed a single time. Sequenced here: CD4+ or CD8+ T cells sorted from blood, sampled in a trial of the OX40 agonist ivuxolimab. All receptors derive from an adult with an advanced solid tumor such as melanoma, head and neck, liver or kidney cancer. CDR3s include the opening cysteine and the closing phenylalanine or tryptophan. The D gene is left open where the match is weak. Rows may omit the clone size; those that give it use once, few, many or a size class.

CDR3nt: TGCAGTGACGAGCGGGGGGGGACAGATACGCAGTATTTT; CDR3aa: CSDERGGTDTQYF; v_gene: TRBV29-1; j_gene: TRBJ2-3; d_gene: TRBD2; abundance: .
CDR3nt: TGTGCCAGCAGCCAACCGACTAGCGGGAGAAGTAAGGAAGCCGGGGAGCTGTTTTTT; CDR3aa: CASSQPTSGRSKEAGELFF; v_gene: TRBV7-3; j_gene: TRBJ2-2; d_gene: TRBD2; abundance: few
CDR3nt: TGTGCCAGCAGCTTGGTTACGGACTACGAGCAGTACTTC; CDR3aa: CASSLVTDYEQYF; v_gene: TRBV7-2; j_gene: TRBJ2-7; d_gene: .; abundance: .
CDR3nt: TGTGCCAGCTCCCCCAGGGACCGGAACACTGAAGCTTTCTTT; CDR3aa: CASSPRDRNTEAFF; v_gene: TRBV18; j_gene: TRBJ1-1; d_gene: .; abundance: .
CDR3nt: TGTGCCAGCAGCGTGGGTTCGGGGAACACTTTCTACGAGCAGTACTTC; CDR3aa: CASSVGSGNTFYEQYF; v_gene: TRBV9; j_gene: TRBJ2-7; d_gene: .; abundance: .
CDR3nt: TGCGCCAGCAGCTTGGCCGTTACTCGCGAGACAGATACGCAGTATTTT; CDR3aa: CASSLAVTRETDTQYF; v_gene: TRBV5-1; j_gene: TRBJ2-3; d_gene: .; abundance: .
CDR3nt: TGTGCCAGCAGCAAAACAGGGGGCGGTCAGCCCCAGCATTTT; CDR3aa: CASSKTGGGQPQHF; v_gene: TRBV6-5; j_gene: TRBJ1-5; d_gene: TRBD1; abundance: few
CDR3nt: TGTGCCAGCAGCCAAGGACTGGCCGAAGGGGCCCAGTACTTC; CDR3aa: CASSQGLAEGAQYF; v_gene: TRBV4-2; j_gene: TRBJ2-5; d_gene: .; abundance: .
CDR3nt: TGCGCCAGCAGCCGCCTCCGGGGACAGGGGGCGGACGAGCAGTACTTC; CDR3aa: CASSRLRGQGADEQYF; v_gene: TRBV4-1; j_gene: TRBJ2-7; d_gene: TRBD1; abundance: .
CDR3nt: TGTGCCAGCGCCCAGATAGGGGGGAGTGAGCAGTTCTTC; CDR3aa: CASAQIGGSEQFF; v_gene: TRBV18; j_gene: TRBJ2-1; d_gene: .; abundance: .
CDR3nt: TGTGCCAGCAGTTCCATACGACAGGAGGCCGGCAACACCATATATTTT; CDR3aa: CASSSIRQEAGNTIYF; v_gene: TRBV6-4; j_gene: TRBJ1-3; d_gene: .; abundance: .
CDR3nt: TGTGCCAGCAGCCCAGGGACAGGGGGCGACGAGCAGTACTTC; CDR3aa: CASSPGTGGDEQYF; v_gene: TRBV13; j_gene: TRBJ2-7; d_gene: TRBD1; abundance: .